The 8 T cell receptor beta chains below were found in one sample sequenced in a study of blood T cell repertoires in COVID-19. Here immunoSEQ multiplex PCR was the method, and the copy in TCRdb shows in-frame clones only, minus some. Among about 290,000 clones listed, roughly 90% were seen once. The sample comprised peripheral blood. These receptors originate from a woman aged 30 to 39 with COVID-19, enrolled during active disease.

The chain joins TRBV2 to TRBJ2-7; TRBD2 might be the D (5 bases). The CDR3 totals 14 residues. The germline V gene encodes CDR1 SNHLY and CDR2 FYNNEI. The ends were cut back, 5 bases at V and 3 bases at J, with 14 bases in the middle. DNA of the CDR3: TGTGCCAGCAGTCCCCGAGTGGCGGGCTACGAGCAGTACTTC. Amino acid sequence: CASSPRVAGYEQYF. Looking up the rest from reference TRBV2 and TRBJ2-7 gives the full variable domain: EPEVTQTPSHQVTQMGQEVILRCVPISNHLYFYWYRQILGQKVEFLVSFYNNEISEKSEIFDDQFSVERPDGSNFTLKIRSTKLEDSAMYFCASSPRVAGYEQYFGPGTRLTVT.

This sequence joins TRBV5-1 and TRBJ1-1; maybe TRBD1 (6 bases). CDR3 length equals 15 residues. The ends were cut back, 5 bases at V and 1 base at J, with 15 bases in the middle. The V gene's germline CDR1 is SGHRS and CDR2 YFSETQ. CDR3 in DNA: TGCGCCAGCAGAACTGAGCAGGGGAGGAACACTGAAGCTTTCTTT. Protein: CASRTEQGRNTEAFF.

V is TRBV19 and J is TRBJ2-1; TRBD2 matches 8 bases. The V segment lost 3 bases and the J segment 8 bases; nucleotides outside the gene matches: 12. Germline V gene lookup returns CDR1 LNHDA and CDR2 SQIVND (reference sequence). The CDR3 totals 16 residues. In DNA, the CDR3 is TGTGCCAGTAGTATTTTAGCCGGGACTAGTTTCCATGAGCAGTTCTTC. Residues: CASSILAGTSFHEQFF. The entire variable domain, with the rest obtained from reference TRBV19 and TRBJ2-1, is as follows: DGGITQSPKYLFRKEGQNVTLSCEQNLNHDAMYWYRQDPGQGLRLIYYSQIVNDFQKGDIAEGYSVSREKKESFPLTVTSAQKNPTAFYLCASSILAGTSFHEQFFGPGTRLTVL.

This clone was recorded a few times. The chain combines TRBV7-6 with TRBJ1-3; maybe TRBD1 (5 bases). Trimming pared 1 base from V and 0 bases from J, leaving 13 bases between. Germline CDR1 is SGHVS and CDR2 is FNYEAQ. The CDR3 sequence is 17 residues long. The CDR3 region is CASSLGAGGSSGNTIYF. The CDR3 DNA reads as TGTGCCAGCAGCTTAGGGGCGGGGGGGAGCTCTGGAAACACCATATATTTT.

CDR3 in amino acids: CASRIGGAGANVLTF. The CDR3 nucleotides read TGTGCCAGCAGGATTGGGGGGGCTGGGGCCAACGTCCTGACTTTC. The chain uses TRBV5-4 and TRBJ2-6; TRBD2 agrees at 7 bases. With 5 bases clipped from V and 2 bases from J, the junction kept 4 bases outside the gene matches. Germline V gene data show CDR1 as SGHNT and CDR2 as YYREEE (reference sequence). The CDR3 loop spans 15 amino acids. Supplemented by reference TRBV5-4 and TRBJ2-6, the full variable domain reads ETGVTQSPTHLIKTRGQQVTLRCSSQSGHNTVSWYQQALGQGPQFIFQYYREEENGRGNFPPRFSGLQFPNYSSELNVNALELDDSALYLCASRIGGAGANVLTFGAGSRLTVL.

The chain has TRBV4-1 and TRBJ1-6; no definite D call. The V end lost 0 bases, the J end lost 6 bases, and 15 bases lay between the germline ends. The germline CDR1 and CDR2 sequences are MGHRA and YSYEKL. The CDR3 totals 17 residues. CDR3 nucleotides: TGCGCCAGCAGCCAAGACGCCGTCTCGAGTTTTAATTCACCCCTCCACTTT. Its protein is CASSQDAVSSFNSPLHF.

The V gene is TRBV27, the J gene TRBJ2-1, with D possibly TRBD1 on 6 matching bases. This CDR3 is 16 amino acids long. Germline CDR1 MNHEY, CDR2 SMNVEV (reference sequence). Trimming removed 3 bases from V and 8 bases from J, with 20 bases in between. The CDR3 sequence: CASSFGFTGWVDEQFF. The CDR3 DNA is TGTGCCAGCAGTTTCGGATTCACAGGGTGGGTCGATGAGCAGTTCTTC.

The V gene is TRBV19, the J gene TRBJ2-1; 7 bases are a match to TRBD2. This CDR3 region has 15 residues. CDR1 and CDR2 from the germline V gene are LNHDA and SQIVND (reference sequence). V dropped 9 bases and J dropped 10; count of bases not matched to a gene: 18. In DNA, the CDR3 is TGTGCCAGCAAAACTCGACTAGCTCATGGTGGGGAGCAGTTCTTC. Its protein is CASKTRLAHGGEQFF.